This T cell receptor beta chain stems from a study of shared clonotypes between healthy human individuals. Method: immunoSEQ multiplex PCR; TCRdb's copy keeps in-frame clones and lacks some. Among hundreds of thousands of clones listed, over 95% were seen once. CDR3 length: 15 residues. The V gene's germline CDR1 is MNHEY and CDR2 SVGAGI. Deletions cut 2 bases from V and 7 bases from J, with 12 bases between. Positively selected for CCR7, the CD45RO-negative cells used as naive CD8 cells excluded terminally differentiated effector memory CD45RA+ cells. The clonotype was recovered from a woman in her 30s in good health. V usage is TRBV6-5 and J usage is TRBJ1-6, with D unresolved. Sequencing was carried out using naive CD8+ T cells sorted from blood. CDR3 bases: TGTGCCAGCAGTTACCGCCCAGCGGGGAATTCACCCCTCCACTTT. It specifies CASSYRPAGNSPLHF.